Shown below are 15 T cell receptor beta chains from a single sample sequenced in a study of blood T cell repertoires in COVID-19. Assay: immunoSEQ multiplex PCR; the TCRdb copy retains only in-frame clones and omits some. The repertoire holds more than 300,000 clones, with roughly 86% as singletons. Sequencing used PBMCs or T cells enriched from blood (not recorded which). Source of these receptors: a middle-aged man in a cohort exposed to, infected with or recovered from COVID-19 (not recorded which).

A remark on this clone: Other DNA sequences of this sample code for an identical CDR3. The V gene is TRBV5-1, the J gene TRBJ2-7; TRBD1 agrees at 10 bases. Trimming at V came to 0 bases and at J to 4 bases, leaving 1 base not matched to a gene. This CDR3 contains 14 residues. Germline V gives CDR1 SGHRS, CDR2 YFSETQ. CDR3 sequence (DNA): TGCGCCAGCAGCTTGGGGACAGGGGGATACGAGCAGTACTTC. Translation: CASSLGTGGYEQYF.

DNA for the CDR3: TGCGCCAGCAGCTTGGTGGGCCTCTCTGGAAACACCATATATTTT. This encodes CASSLVGLSGNTIYF. The chain uses TRBV5-1 and TRBJ1-3; D is unclear. V was clipped by 0 bases and J by 0 bases, with 7 bases between them. This CDR3 spans 15 amino acids. Germline lookup yields CDR1 SGHRS and CDR2 YFSETQ. The whole variable domain, remainder taken from reference TRBV5-1 and TRBJ1-3, is KAGVTQTPRYLIKTRGQQVTLSCSPISGHRSVSWYQQTPGQGLQFLFEYFSETQRNKGNFPGRFSGRQFSNSRSEMNVSTLELGDSALYLCASSLVGLSGNTIYFGEGSWLTVV.

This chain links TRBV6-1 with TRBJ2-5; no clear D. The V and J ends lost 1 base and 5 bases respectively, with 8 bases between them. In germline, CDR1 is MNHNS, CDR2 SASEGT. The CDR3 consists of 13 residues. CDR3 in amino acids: CASSEGTWETQYF. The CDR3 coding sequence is TGTGCCAGCAGTGAAGGAACTTGGGAGACCCAGTACTTC.

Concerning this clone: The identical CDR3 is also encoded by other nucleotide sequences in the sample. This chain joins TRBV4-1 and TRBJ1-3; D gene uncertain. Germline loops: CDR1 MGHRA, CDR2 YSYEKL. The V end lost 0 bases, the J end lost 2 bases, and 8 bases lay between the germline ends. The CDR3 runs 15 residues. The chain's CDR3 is CASSQDERTGNTIYF. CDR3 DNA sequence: TGCGCCAGCAGCCAAGATGAGCGAACTGGAAACACCATATATTTT.

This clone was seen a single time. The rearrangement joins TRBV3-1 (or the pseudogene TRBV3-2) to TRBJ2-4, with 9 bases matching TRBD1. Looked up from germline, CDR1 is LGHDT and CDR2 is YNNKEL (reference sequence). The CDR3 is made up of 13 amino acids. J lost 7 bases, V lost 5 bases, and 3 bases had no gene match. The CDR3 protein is CASSTGTGNIQYF. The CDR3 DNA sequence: TGTGCCAGCAGCACCGGGACAGGGAACATTCAGTACTTC.

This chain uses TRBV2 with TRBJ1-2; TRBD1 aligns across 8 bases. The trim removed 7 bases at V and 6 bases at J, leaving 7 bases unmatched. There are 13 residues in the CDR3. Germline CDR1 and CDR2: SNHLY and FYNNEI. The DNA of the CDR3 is TGTGCCAGCACTGGACAGGGCATGGATGGCTACACCTTC. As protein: CASTGQGMDGYTF.

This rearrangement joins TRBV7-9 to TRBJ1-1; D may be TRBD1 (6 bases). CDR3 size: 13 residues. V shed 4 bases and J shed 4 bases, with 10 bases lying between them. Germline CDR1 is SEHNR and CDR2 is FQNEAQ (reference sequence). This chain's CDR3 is CASSWEGGTEAFF. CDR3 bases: TGTGCCAGCAGCTGGGAAGGGGGCACTGAAGCTTTCTTT.

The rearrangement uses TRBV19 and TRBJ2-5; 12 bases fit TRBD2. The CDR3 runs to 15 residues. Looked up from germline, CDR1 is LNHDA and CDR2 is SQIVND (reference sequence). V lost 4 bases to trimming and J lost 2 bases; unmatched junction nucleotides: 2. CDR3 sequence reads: CASSTGTSGQETQYF. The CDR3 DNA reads TGTGCCAGTAGTACAGGGACTAGCGGGCAAGAGACCCAGTACTTC.

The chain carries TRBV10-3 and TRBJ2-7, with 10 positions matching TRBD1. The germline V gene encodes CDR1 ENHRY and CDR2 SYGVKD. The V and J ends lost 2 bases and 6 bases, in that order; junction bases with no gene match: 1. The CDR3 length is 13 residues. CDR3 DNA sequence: TGTGCCATCAGTGAGAGGGACAGGGGCGAGCAGTACTTC. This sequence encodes CAISERDRGEQYF.

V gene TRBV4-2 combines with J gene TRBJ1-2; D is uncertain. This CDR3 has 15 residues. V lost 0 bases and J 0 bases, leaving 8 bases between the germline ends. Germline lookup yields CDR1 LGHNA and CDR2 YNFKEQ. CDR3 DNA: TGTGCCAGCAGCCAAGACAGCGTAGCTAACTATGGCTACACCTTC. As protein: CASSQDSVANYGYTF.

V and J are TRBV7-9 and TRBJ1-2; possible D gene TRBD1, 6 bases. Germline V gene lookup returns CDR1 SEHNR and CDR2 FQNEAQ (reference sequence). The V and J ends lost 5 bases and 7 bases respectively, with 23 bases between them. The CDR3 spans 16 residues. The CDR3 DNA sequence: TGTGCCAGCAGCCCAGTGGGGACACCGAGCCTGGCTGGCTACACCTTC. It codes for CASSPVGTPSLAGYTF.

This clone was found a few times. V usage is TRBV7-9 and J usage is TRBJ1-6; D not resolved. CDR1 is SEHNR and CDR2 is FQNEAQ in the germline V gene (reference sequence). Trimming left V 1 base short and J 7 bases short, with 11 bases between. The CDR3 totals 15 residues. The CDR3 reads CASSLGLAGNSPLHF. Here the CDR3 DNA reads TGTGCCAGCAGCTTAGGACTAGCGGGGAATTCACCCCTCCACTTT.

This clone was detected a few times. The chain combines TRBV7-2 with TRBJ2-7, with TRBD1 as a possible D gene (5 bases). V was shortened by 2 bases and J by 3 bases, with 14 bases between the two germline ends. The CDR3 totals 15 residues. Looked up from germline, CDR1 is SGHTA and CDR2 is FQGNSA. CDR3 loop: CASSLSTGLFYEQYF. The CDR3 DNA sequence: TGTGCCAGCAGCTTATCCACAGGCTTATTCTACGAGCAGTACTTC.

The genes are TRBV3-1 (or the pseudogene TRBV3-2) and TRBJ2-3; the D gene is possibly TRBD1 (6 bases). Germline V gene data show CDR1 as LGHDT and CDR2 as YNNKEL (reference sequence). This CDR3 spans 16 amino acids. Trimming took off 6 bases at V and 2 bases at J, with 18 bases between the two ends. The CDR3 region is CASSPGTKFSTDTQYF. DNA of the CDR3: TGTGCCAGCAGTCCCGGGACAAAGTTTTCCACAGATACGCAGTATTTT.

CDR3 DNA: TGTGCCAGCAGAGGACTAGCGGGACGCTCGGGGGAGCTGTTTTTT. This encodes CASRGLAGRSGELFF. The chain uses TRBV7-9 and TRBJ2-2, with TRBD2 identical over 12 bases. Germline V gene data show CDR1 as SEHNR and CDR2 as FQNEAQ (reference sequence). The length of the CDR3 is 15 residues. V gave up 6 bases and J gave up 8 bases; unmatched junction bases: 7.